The present entry profiles one T cell receptor beta chain with its context. What it recognizes is unknown. Primers: 60 Vbeta forward and 13 Jbeta reverse. Assay used: immunoSEQ multiplex PCR; TCRdb lists only in-frame clones, some missing. The data show a few hundred thousand clones, with approximately 80% seen just once and 2.5% to 3.5% held by the top ten. The CDR3 extends over 16 amino acids. The V segment lost 2 bases and the J segment 0 bases; nucleotides outside the gene matches: 1. Germline CDR1 and CDR2: SEHNR and FQNEAQ (reference sequence). The sample comes from a study of cytomegalovirus exposure and HLA in healthy donors. The study, taken as a whole, reports: V- and J-gene trimming of TCR beta was linked (in a later analysis) to a missense DCLRE1C variant.

This TCR was recovered from a man between 25 and 39 years old in good health and CMV-seronegative. V and J are TRBV7-9 and TRBJ2-1, with 10 bases identical to TRBD2. Input material: PBMCs. CDR3 protein: CASSLTSGVSYNEQFF. The CDR3 DNA is TGTGCCAGCAGCTTAACTAGCGGGGTCTCCTACAATGAGCAGTTCTTC.